Shown below are 4 T cell receptor beta chains from a single sample sequenced in a study of preoperative IRX-2 immunotherapy in early breast cancer. This sample's treatment: preoperative locoregional IRX-2 cytokine immunotherapy. Measured with immunoSEQ multiplex PCR; TCRdb has only the in-frame clones, and not every one. The table lists under 1,300 clones, about 68% of them singletons. The sequencing used tumor tissue, collected before IRX-2 immunotherapy. These receptors were obtained from a human donor with breast cancer.

The gene calls are TRBV6-8 and TRBJ2-7, with D maybe TRBD1 (6 bases). CDR3 length: 16 residues. Trimming left V 7 bases short and J 3 bases short, with 22 bases between. Germline loops: CDR1 MNHGY, CDR2 SAAAGT. For the CDR3, the DNA is TGTGCCAGCACCCCTGATCGTCGGGACACCTACTACGAGCAGTACTTC. This encodes CASTPDRRDTYYEQYF.

The chain combines TRBV30 with TRBJ2-7; D unresolved. The CDR3 covers 12 residues. V was cut by 2 bases and J by 2 bases, with 7 bases left in between. Per the germline V gene, CDR1 is GTSNPN and CDR2 is SVGIG (reference sequence). The CDR3 DNA reads as TGTGCCTGGAGTTACCAAACCTACGAGCAGTACTTC. The encoded protein is CAWSYQTYEQYF.

The rearrangement links TRBV19 to TRBJ2-4; 10 bases fit TRBD2. From germline, CDR1 is LNHDA and CDR2 SQIVND (reference sequence). V shed 1 base and J 0 bases; nucleotides not matched to a gene: 6. This CDR3 has 18 residues. The CDR3 DNA follows: TGTGCCAGTAGTATAGGGCTAGCGGGAGCGCTAGCCAAAAACATTCAGTACTTC. Its translation is CASSIGLAGALAKNIQYF.

The chain joins TRBV6-8 to TRBJ2-7; D ambiguous. The CDR3 has 15 amino acids. Deletions cut 2 bases from V and 1 base from J, with 12 bases between. From germline, CDR1 is MNHGY and CDR2 SAAAGT. The CDR3 reads CASSYETAASYEQYF. The CDR3 nucleotides read TGTGCCAGCAGTTACGAAACCGCGGCGTCCTACGAGCAGTACTTC.